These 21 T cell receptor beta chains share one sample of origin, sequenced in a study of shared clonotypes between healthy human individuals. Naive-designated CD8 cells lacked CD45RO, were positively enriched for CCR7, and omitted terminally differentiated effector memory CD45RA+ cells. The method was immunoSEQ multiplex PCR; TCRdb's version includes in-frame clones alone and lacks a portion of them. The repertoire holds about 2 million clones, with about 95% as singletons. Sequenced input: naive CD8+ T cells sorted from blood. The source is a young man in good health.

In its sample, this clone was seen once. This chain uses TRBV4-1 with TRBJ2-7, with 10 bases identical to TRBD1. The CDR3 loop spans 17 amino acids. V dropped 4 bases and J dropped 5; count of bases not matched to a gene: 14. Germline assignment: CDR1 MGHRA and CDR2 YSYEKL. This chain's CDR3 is CASSPLVGQGLVDEQYF. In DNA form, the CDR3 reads TGCGCCAGCAGCCCCCTGGTGGGACAGGGGCTTGTAGACGAGCAGTACTTC.

The CDR3 region is CASSIAVFHEQYF. CDR3 nucleotide sequence: TGTGCCAGTAGTATCGCCGTATTCCACGAGCAGTACTTC. J is TRBJ2-7 and V is TRBV19; no clear D gene. Germline V gives CDR1 LNHDA, CDR2 SQIVND (reference sequence). The V end lost 3 bases, the J end lost 5 bases, and 11 bases lay between the germline ends. The CDR3 is made up of 13 amino acids.

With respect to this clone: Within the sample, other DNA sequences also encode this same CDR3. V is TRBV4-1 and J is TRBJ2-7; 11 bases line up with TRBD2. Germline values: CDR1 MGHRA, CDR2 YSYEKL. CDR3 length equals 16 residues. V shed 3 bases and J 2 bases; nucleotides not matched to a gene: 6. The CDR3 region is CASSQVLAGGPYEQYF. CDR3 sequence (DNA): TGCGCCAGCAGCCAGGTCTTAGCGGGAGGGCCCTACGAGCAGTACTTC.

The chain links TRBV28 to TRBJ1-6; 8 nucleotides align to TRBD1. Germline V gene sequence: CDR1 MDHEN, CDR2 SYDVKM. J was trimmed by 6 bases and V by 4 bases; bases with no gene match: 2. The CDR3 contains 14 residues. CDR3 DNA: TGTGCCAGCAGTTCCGACAGGGGTAATTCACCCCTCCACTTT. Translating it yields CASSSDRGNSPLHF.

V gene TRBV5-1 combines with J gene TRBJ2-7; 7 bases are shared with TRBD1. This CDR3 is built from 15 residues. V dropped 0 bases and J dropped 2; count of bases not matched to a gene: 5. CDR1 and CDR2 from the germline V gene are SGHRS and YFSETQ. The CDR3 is CASSLAQGEAYEQYF. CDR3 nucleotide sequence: TGCGCCAGCAGCTTGGCTCAGGGGGAAGCCTACGAGCAGTACTTC.

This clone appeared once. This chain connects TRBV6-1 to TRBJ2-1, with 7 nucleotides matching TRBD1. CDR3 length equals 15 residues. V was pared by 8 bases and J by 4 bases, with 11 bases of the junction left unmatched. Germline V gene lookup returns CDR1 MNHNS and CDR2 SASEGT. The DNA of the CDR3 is TGTGCCAGCGCCCCCGGGACAGCTGCATACAATGAGCAGTTCTTC. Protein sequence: CASAPGTAAYNEQFF.

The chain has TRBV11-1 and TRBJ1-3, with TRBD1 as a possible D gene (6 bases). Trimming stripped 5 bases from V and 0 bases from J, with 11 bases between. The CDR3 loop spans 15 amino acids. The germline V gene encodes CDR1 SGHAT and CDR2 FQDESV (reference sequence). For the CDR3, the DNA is TGTGCCAGCAGCCGGGACAAATTCTCTGGAAACACCATATATTTT. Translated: CASSRDKFSGNTIYF.

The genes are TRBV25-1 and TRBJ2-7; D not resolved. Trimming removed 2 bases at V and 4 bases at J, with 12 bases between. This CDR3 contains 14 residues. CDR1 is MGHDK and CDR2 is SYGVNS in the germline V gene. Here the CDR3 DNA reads TGTGCCAGCAGTGAAGACGAGAGTGAGTACGAGCAGTACTTC. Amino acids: CASSEDESEYEQYF.

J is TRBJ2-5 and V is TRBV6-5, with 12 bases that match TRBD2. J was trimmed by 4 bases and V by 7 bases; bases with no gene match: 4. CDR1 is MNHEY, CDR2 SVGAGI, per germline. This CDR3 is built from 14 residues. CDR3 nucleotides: TGTGCCAGCACTTCTAGCGGGGGGGCAGAGACCCAGTACTTC. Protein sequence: CASTSSGGAETQYF.

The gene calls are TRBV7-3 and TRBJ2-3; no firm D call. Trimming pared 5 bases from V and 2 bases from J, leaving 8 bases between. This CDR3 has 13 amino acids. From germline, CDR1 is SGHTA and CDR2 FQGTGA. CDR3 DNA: TGTGCCAGCAGCCCACTCACCACAGATACGCAGTATTTT. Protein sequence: CASSPLTTDTQYF.

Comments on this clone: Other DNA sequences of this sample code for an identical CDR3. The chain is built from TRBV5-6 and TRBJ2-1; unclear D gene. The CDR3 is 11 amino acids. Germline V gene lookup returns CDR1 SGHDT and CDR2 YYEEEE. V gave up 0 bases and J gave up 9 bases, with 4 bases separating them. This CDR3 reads CASSLGGEQFF. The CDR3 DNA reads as TGTGCCAGCAGCTTGGGGGGTGAGCAGTTCTTC.

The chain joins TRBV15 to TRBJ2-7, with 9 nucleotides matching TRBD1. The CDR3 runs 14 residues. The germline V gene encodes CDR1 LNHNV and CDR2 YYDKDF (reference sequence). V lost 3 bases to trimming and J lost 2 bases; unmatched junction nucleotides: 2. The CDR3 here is CATSSGTGTYEQYF. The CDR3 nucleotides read TGTGCCACCAGCAGTGGGACAGGGACCTACGAGCAGTACTTC.

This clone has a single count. Written as DNA, the CDR3 is TGTGCCAGCAGCCCCTCGTCGGGGTACACTGAAGCTTTCTTT. Residues: CASSPSSGYTEAFF. V usage is TRBV11-2 and J usage is TRBJ1-1; D uncertain. Germline V gene lookup returns CDR1 SGHAT and CDR2 FQNNGV. This CDR3 comprises 14 residues. The germline V and J ends were trimmed by 5 bases and 3 bases, with 13 bases remaining between them.

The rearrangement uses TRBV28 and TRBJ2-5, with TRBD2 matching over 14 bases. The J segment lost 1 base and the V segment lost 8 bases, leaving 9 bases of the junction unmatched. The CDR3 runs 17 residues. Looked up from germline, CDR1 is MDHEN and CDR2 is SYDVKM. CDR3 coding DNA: TGTGCCAGCTCCTTGCGGACTAGCGGGGGGCGCCAAGAGACCCAGTACTTC. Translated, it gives CASSLRTSGGRQETQYF.

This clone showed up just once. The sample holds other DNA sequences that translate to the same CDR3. CDR3 DNA sequence: TGTGCCAGCAGTTTGCGGGGCAGCCAAGAGACCCAGTACTTC. It encodes CASSLRGSQETQYF. The rearrangement uses TRBV28 and TRBJ2-5, with D perhaps TRBD2 (6 bases). V lost 3 bases and J 1 base, leaving 9 bases between the germline ends. The germline V gene has CDR1 MDHEN and CDR2 SYDVKM. This CDR3 is built from 14 residues.

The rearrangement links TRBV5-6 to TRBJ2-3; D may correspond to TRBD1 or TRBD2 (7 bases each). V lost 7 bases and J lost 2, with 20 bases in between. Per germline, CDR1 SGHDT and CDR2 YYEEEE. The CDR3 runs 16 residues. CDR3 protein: CASFPPGGGVTDTQYF. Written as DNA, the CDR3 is TGTGCCAGCTTCCCCCCAGGGGGGGGCGTCACAGATACGCAGTATTTT.

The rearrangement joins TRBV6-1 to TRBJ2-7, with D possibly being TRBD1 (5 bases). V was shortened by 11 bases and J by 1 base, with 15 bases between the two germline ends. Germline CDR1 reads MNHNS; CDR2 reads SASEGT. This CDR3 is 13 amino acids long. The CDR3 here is CALGAGDSYEQYF. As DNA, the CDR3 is TGTGCCCTTGGGGCAGGCGATTCCTACGAGCAGTACTTC.

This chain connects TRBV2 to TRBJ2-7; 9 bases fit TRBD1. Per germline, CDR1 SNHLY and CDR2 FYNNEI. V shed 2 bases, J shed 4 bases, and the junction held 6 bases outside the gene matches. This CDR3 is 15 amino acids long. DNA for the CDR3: TGTGCCAGCAGTGAACTGACAGGGGGTGTTTACGAGCAGTACTTC. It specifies CASSELTGGVYEQYF.

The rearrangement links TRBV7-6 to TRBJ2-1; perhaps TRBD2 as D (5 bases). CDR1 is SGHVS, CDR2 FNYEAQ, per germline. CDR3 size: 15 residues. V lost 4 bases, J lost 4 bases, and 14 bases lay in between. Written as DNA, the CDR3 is TGTGCCAGCAGCTCCCAGCCGGGGAGTTACAATGAGCAGTTCTTC. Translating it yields CASSSQPGSYNEQFF. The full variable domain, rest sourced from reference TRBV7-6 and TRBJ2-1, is GAGVSQSPRYKVTKRGQDVALRCDPISGHVSLYWYRQALGQGPEFLTYFNYEAQQDKSGLPNDRFSAERPEGSISTLTIQRTEQRDSAMYRCASSSQPGSYNEQFFGPGTRLTVL.

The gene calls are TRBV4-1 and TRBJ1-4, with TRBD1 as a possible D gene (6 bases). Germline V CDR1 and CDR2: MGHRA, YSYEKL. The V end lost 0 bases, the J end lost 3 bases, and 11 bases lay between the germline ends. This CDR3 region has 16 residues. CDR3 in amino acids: CASSQEEQGANEKLFF. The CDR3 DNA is TGCGCCAGCAGCCAAGAGGAACAGGGAGCTAATGAAAAACTGTTTTTT.

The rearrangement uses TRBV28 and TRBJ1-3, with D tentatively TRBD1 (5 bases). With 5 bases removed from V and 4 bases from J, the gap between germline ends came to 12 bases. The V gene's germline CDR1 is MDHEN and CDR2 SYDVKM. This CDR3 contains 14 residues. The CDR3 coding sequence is TGTGCCAGCAGTCCTTGGGGGATGGGAAACACCATATATTTT. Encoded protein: CASSPWGMGNTIYF.